This TCR beta chain was documented in a study of shared clonotypes between healthy human individuals. About the study: Donors consisted of two women and a few men between 18 and 49. Regarding the study as a whole: Some naive CD4 clonotypes, 4% to 6%, turned up in common across several donors. An expected dependence of interdonor clonotype sharing on sequencing depth was noted. Non-shared clonotypes had lower generation probabilities than those shared by all four donors.

This clone was observed many times. Its specificity is unknown. The assay was immunoSEQ multiplex PCR, and TCRdb's table has in-frame clones only and misses some. The table lists 850,000 to 1,200,000 clones, 65% to 75% of them singletons, with about 1.5% in the top ten. Germline lookup yields CDR1 SNHLY and CDR2 FYNNEI. V gave up 8 bases and J gave up 6 bases, with 7 bases separating them. The CDR3 spans 11 residues. The V and J genes are TRBV2 and TRBJ2-2; D call uncertain. This clonotype originated in a man aged 18 to 29 in good health. Sequences were obtained from memory CD4+ T cells sorted from blood. Subset given: CD45RA-negative fraction. This CDR3 is CASRWSGELFF. CDR3 in DNA: TGTGCCAGCCGTTGGTCCGGGGAGCTGTTTTTT.